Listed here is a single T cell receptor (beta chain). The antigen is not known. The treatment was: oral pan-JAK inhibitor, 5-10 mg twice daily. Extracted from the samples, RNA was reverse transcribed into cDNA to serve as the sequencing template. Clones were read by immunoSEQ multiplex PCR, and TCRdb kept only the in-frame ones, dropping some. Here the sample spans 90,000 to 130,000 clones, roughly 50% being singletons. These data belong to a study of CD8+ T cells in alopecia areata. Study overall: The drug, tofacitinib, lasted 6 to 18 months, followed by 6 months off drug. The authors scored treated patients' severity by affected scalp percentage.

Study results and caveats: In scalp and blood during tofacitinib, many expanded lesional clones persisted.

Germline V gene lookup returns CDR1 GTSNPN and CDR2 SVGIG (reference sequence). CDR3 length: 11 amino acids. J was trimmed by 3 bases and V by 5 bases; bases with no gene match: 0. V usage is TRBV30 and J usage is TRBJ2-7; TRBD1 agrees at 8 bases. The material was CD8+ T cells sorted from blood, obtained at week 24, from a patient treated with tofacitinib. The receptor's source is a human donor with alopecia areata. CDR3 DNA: TGTGCCTGGGGGACAGGCTACGAGCAGTACTTC. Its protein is CAWGTGYEQYF.